The rows below give T cell receptor beta chains drawn from one sample of a study of cytomegalovirus exposure and HLA in healthy donors. Only in-frame clones appear in the TCRdb table, and some are missing; sequencing was by immunoSEQ multiplex PCR. The data contain some 150,000 clones, about 10% of them singletons. Material for sequencing was PBMCs. Receptors originate from a middle-aged man in good health and CMV-seronegative. The CDR3 runs from the conserved cysteine through the conserved F or W. D genes are given only for firm matches. Where a row states a size, it is once, few, many or the class of an expanded clone; other rows omit it.

>TRBD1|-|TRBV6-5|TRBJ2-7
CASSYRDSYEQYF
TGTGCCAGCAGTTACAGGGACAGCTACGAGCAGTACTTC
>-|-|TRBV5-1|TRBJ2-1
CASSLEVGGQFF
TGCGCCAGCAGCTTGGAAGTCGGGGGGCAGTTCTTC
>-|few|TRBV5-1|TRBJ2-7
CASSSEVYSYEQYF
TGCGCCAGCAGCTCCGAGGTGTACTCCTACGAGCAGTACTTC
>-|few|TRBV18|TRBJ2-1
CASSPRPGEGYNEQFF
TGTGCCAGCTCACCACGTCCAGGGGAGGGCTACAATGAGCAGTTCTTC
>TRBD1|few|TRBV6-6|TRBJ1-6
CASRAGGNSPLHF
TGTGCCAGCAGAGCAGGGGGTAATTCACCCCTCCACTTT
>-|-|TRBV6-1|TRBJ2-1
CASSEAKAFPTREQFF
TGTGCCAGCAGTGAAGCGAAGGCCTTTCCGACGCGGGAGCAGTTCTTC
>-|once|TRBV27|TRBJ2-7
CASRGWGGQGNEQYF
TGTGCCAGCAGGGGATGGGGCGGGCAGGGGAACGAGCAGTACTTC
>-|-|TRBV25-1|TRBJ1-2
CASSEPHRAYGYTF
TGTGCCAGCAGTGAACCCCACAGGGCCTATGGCTACACCTTC
>-|-|TRBV5-4|TRBJ1-6
CASSADAAGSPLHF
TGTGCCAGCAGCGCCGACGCGGCAGGGTCACCCCTCCACTTT
>TRBD2|-|TRBV28|TRBJ2-7
CASTTFSSGPYEQYF
TGTGCCAGCACTACGTTCTCTAGCGGACCATACGAGCAGTACTTC
>-|-|TRBV6-6|TRBJ1-4
CASSATGTTNEKLFF
TGTGCCAGCAGCGCCACCGGGACAACTAATGAAAAACTGTTTTTT
>-|-|TRBV27|TRBJ1-6
CASSLSARWPLHF
TGTGCCAGCAGTTTATCGGCCCGATGGCCCCTCCACTTT
>TRBD2|few|TRBV11-2|TRBJ2-7
CASSLEGGNTYEQYF
TGTGCCAGCAGCTTAGAGGGAGGGAATACCTACGAGCAGTACTTC
>TRBD1|-|TRBV18|TRBJ1-1
CASSPDERQGTEAFF
TGTGCCAGCTCACCTGACGAAAGACAGGGAACAGAAGCTTTCTTT
>-|-|TRBV27|TRBJ1-6
CASSFGGWGNSPLHF
TGTGCCAGCAGTTTCGGGGGGTGGGGGAATTCACCCCTCCACTTT